The 10 T cell receptor beta chains presented below share a single source sample, sequenced in a study of blood T cell repertoires in COVID-19. Sequencing used immunoSEQ multiplex PCR; TCRdb keeps in-frame clones, though not all of them. The sample has under 150,000 clones, approximately 90% seen once. The sample was peripheral blood. Receptors originate from a woman in her seventies who had recovered from COVID-19.

This chain links TRBV5-1 with TRBJ1-4; D may be TRBD1 (6 bases). CDR3 length: 15 amino acids. Germline V CDR1 and CDR2: SGHRS, YFSETQ. V shed 3 bases and J shed 7 bases, with 16 bases lying between them. The CDR3 DNA reads TGCGCCAGCAGCTCGTCAGGGGTCCGGACTGAAAAACTGTTTTTT. Translated: CASSSSGVRTEKLFF.

The chain is built from TRBV4-3 and TRBJ1-1, with a weak D call TRBD1 (5 bases). Germline V gives CDR1 LGHNA, CDR2 YSLEER. Deletions cut 2 bases from V and 2 bases from J, with 15 bases between. The CDR3 has 16 residues. The CDR3 sequence is CASSQYIRRANTEAFF. The CDR3 DNA sequence: TGCGCCAGCAGCCAATATATACGCAGGGCTAACACTGAAGCTTTCTTT.

The chain links TRBV28 to TRBJ2-1; D remains ambiguous. Germline V gene sequence: CDR1 MDHEN, CDR2 SYDVKM. This CDR3 is 12 amino acids long. Between the trimmed V and J ends, which lost 7 bases and 12 bases, there was a span of 16 bases. The CDR3 region is CASNRLPRGQFF. For the CDR3, the DNA is TGTGCCAGCAATCGGCTGCCGCGCGGGCAGTTCTTC.

The J gene is TRBJ2-7, the V gene TRBV6-5; tentatively, D is TRBD1 (5 bases). The CDR3 is made up of 13 amino acids. CDR1 and CDR2 (germline): MNHEY, SVGAGI. The V gene lost 5 bases and the J gene lost 9 bases, with 17 bases spanning the gap. CDR3 in DNA: TGTGCCAGCAGTCGAGACAGACCTACGGGGCAGTACTTC. The encoded protein is CASSRDRPTGQYF.

This rearrangement joins TRBV28 to TRBJ2-3, with TRBD1 matching over 9 bases. The CDR3 length is 17 residues. V shed 4 bases, J shed 1 base, and the junction held 9 bases outside the gene matches. The germline CDR1 and CDR2 sequences are MDHEN and SYDVKM. CDR3 bases: TGTGCCAGCAGTTCCCCCCACCGGACAGGGGGCACAGATACGCAGTATTTT. This sequence encodes CASSSPHRTGGTDTQYF.

This sequence joins TRBV7-2 and TRBJ2-6; a possible D gene is TRBD1 (5 bases). The germline CDR1 and CDR2 sequences are SGHTA and FQGNSA. The CDR3 is 15 amino acids. V dropped 5 bases and J dropped 4 bases, with 12 bases sitting between them. Here the CDR3 reads CASSPQADGANVLTF. CDR3 sequence (DNA): TGTGCCAGCAGCCCACAGGCTGACGGGGCCAACGTCCTGACTTTC.

In its sample, this clone was seen a few times. The rearrangement joins TRBV27 to TRBJ1-5; no reliable D call. Per the germline V gene, CDR1 is MNHEY and CDR2 is SMNVEV (reference sequence). The CDR3 has 13 residues. Trimming took off 6 bases at V and 1 base at J, with 7 bases between the two ends. This chain's CDR3 is CASSEGSNQPQHF. The CDR3 coding sequence is TGTGCCAGCAGCGAGGGCAGCAATCAGCCCCAGCATTTT.

V is TRBV7-3 and J is TRBJ2-3, with 9 bases identical to TRBD2. Germline V gene sequence: CDR1 SGHTA, CDR2 FQGTGA. The CDR3 length is 16 residues. J lost 4 bases, V lost 2 bases, and 7 bases had no gene match. In DNA, the CDR3 is TGTGCCAGCAGCTTAGGGGCGGGAGGGCCGGCAGATACGCAGTATTTT. This translates into CASSLGAGGPADTQYF.

The rearrangement uses TRBV5-1 and TRBJ1-4; 10 nucleotides align to TRBD1. CDR1 and CDR2 from the germline V gene are SGHRS and YFSETQ. Unmatched junction bases numbered 10, after V lost 4 bases and J lost 7 bases. The CDR3 has 16 amino acids. The CDR3: CASSPNRQGAVEKLFF. CDR3 coding DNA: TGCGCCAGCAGCCCTAACCGACAGGGGGCGGTTGAAAAACTGTTTTTT.

The chain recombines TRBV11-1 with TRBJ2-7, with TRBD2 as a possible D gene (6 bases). CDR1 and CDR2 (germline): SGHAT, FQDESV (reference sequence). The CDR3 runs 12 residues. V shed 8 bases and J shed 6 bases, with 14 bases lying between them. The DNA for the CDR3 is TGTGCCAGCCCCCCTTGGCGGGGCGAGCAGTACTTC. Protein sequence: CASPPWRGEQYF.